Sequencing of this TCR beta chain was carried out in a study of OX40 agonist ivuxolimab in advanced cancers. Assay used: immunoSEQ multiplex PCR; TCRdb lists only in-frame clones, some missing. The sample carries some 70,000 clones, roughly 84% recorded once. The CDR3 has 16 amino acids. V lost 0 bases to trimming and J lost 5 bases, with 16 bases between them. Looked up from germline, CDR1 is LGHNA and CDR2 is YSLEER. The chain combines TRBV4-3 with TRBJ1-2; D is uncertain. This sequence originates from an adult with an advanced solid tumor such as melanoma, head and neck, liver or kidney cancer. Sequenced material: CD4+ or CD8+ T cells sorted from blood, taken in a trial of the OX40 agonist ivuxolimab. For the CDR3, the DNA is TGCGCCAGCAGCCAAGAGTCGTCAGGAGCAGCTTATGGCTACACCTTC. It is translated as CASSQESSGAAYGYTF.